The clone carrying this T cell receptor beta chain was observed once. Its antigen is not identified. This record belongs to a study of shared clonotypes between healthy human individuals. Overall study findings and caveats: Depth of sequencing was expected to influence donor clonotype sharing. Rarefaction indicated that sorted-subset sequencing remained incomplete although depth was large.

Assay execution proceeded at the deep level. Libraries were prepared by immunoSEQ multiplex PCR; TCRdb keeps only in-frame clonotypes and omits some of them. The sample comprises 2,500,000 or so clones, 93% of which are singletons, and about 0.39% rests with the top ten. Germline V gene lookup returns CDR1 MDHEN and CDR2 SYDVKM. Trimming took 6 bases from V and 4 from J; bases not matched to a gene: 12. The CDR3 is made up of 16 amino acids. The rearrangement uses TRBV28 and TRBJ1-1; 9 positions agree with TRBD1. The sequencing input was naive CD4+ T cells from PBMCs. The subset denotes: CD45RA+ positively selected. This sequence originates from a man between 18 and 35 years old in good health. Some clones in this sample may be carry-over from other donors' samples. In DNA, the CDR3 is TGTGCCAGCAGCCATTCTCCGGGACAGGGAGTCACTGAAGCTTTCTTT. This translates into CASSHSPGQGVTEAFF. The variable domain in full, with the rest retrieved from reference TRBV28 and TRBJ1-1, is DVKVTQSSRYLVKRTGEKVFLECVQDMDHENMFWYRQDPGLGLRLIYFSYDVKMKEKGDIPEGYSVSREKKERFSLILESASTNQTSMYLCASSHSPGQGVTEAFFGQGTRLTVV.